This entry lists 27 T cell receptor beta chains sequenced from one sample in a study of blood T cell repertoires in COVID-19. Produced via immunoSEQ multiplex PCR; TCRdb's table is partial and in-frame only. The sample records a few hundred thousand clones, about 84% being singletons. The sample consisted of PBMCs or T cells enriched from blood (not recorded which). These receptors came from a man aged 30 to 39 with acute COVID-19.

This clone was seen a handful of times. The CDR3 region is CASAGLAGGSRQYF. Written as DNA, the CDR3 is TGTGCCAGCGCAGGACTAGCGGGGGGGTCCCGGCAGTATTTT. The chain links TRBV19 to TRBJ2-3; 15 bases agree with TRBD2. The CDR3 is 14 residues long. Germline trimming cut 9 bases from V and 11 bases from J; bases unmatched to any gene: 9. Germline-derived CDR1 and CDR2 are LNHDA and SQIVND (reference sequence).

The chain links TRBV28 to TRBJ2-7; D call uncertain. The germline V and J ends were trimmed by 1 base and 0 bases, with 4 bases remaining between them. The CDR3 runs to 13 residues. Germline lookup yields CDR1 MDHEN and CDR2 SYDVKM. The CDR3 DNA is TGTGCCAGCAGTTTATCCAGCTCCTACGAGCAGTACTTC. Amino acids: CASSLSSSYEQYF.

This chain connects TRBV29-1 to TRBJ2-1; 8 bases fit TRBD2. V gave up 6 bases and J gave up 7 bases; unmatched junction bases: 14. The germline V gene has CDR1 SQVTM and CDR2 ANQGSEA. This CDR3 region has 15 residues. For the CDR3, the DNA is TGCAGCGTCGGAAACCCCCTCGGGGGGGGGAATGAGCAGTTCTTC. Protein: CSVGNPLGGGNEQFF.

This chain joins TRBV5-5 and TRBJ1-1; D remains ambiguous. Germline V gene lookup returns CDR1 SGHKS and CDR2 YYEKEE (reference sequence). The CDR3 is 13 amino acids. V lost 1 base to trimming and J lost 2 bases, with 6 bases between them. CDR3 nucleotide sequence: TGTGCCAGCAGCTTGATTCTCAACACTGAAGCTTTCTTT. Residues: CASSLILNTEAFF.

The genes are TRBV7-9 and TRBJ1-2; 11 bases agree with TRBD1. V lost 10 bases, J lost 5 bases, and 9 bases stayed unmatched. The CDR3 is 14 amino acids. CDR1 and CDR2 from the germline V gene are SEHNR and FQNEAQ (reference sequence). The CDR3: CATPPDRGPYGYTF. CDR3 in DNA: TGTGCCACTCCCCCGGACAGGGGGCCATATGGCTACACCTTC.

The CDR3 coding sequence is TGTGCCAGCAGCCAAGATAGGACTAGCGGGCAAGAGACCCAGTACTTC. The encoded protein is CASSQDRTSGQETQYF. V is TRBV4-2 and J is TRBJ2-5, with 11 bases lining up with TRBD2. CDR3 length equals 16 residues. V trimming: 0 bases; J trimming: 2 bases; junction bases outside the gene matches: 2. Germline V lookup: CDR1 LGHNA, CDR2 YNFKEQ.

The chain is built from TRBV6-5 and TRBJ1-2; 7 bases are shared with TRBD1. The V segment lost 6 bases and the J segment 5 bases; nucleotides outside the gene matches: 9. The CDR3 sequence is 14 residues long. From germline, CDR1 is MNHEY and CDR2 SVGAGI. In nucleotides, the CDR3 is TGTGCCAGCAGCTACGCCGGGACAGCATATGGCTACACCTTC. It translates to CASSYAGTAYGYTF.

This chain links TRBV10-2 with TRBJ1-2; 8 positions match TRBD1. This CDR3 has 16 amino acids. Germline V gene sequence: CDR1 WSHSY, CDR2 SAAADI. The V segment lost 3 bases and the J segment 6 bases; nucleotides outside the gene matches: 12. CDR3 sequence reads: CASSDPSPDRAHGYTF. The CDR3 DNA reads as TGCGCCAGCAGTGATCCCTCACCGGACAGGGCGCATGGCTACACCTTC.

The chain's CDR3 is CASSTSSASSYNEQFF. CDR3 DNA: TGTGCCAGCAGTACCTCCTCAGCGAGCTCCTACAATGAGCAGTTCTTC. This chain uses TRBV28 with TRBJ2-1; D is uncertain. Trimming removed 5 bases from V and 0 bases from J, with 14 bases in between. This CDR3 region has 16 residues. The germline V gene encodes CDR1 MDHEN and CDR2 SYDVKM.

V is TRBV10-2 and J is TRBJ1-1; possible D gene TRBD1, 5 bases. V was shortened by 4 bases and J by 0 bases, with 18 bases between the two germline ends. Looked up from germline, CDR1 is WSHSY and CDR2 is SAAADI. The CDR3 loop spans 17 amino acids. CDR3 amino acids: CASSAGRGGVVNTEAFF. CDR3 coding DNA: TGCGCCAGCAGTGCCGGGCGCGGGGGTGTGGTGAACACTGAAGCTTTCTTT.

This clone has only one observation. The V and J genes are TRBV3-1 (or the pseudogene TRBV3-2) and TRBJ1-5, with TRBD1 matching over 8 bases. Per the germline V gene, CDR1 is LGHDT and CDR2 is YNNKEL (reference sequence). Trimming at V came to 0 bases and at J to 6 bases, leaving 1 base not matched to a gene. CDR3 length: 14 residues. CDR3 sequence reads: CASSQDDRGQPQHF. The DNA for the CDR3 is TGTGCCAGCAGCCAAGATGACAGGGGTCAGCCCCAGCATTTT.

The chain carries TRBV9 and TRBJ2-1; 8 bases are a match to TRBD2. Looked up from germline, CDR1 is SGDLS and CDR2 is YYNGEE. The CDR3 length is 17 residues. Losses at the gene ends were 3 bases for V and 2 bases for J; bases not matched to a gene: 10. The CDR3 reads CASSGTLAGGPYNEQFF. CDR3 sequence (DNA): TGTGCCAGCAGCGGGACTCTGGCGGGGGGCCCCTACAATGAGCAGTTCTTC. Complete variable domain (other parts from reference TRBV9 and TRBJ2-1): DSGVTQTPKHLITATGQRVTLRCSPRSGDLSVYWYQQSLDQGLQFLIQYYNGEERAKGNILERFSAQQFPDLHSELNLSSLELGDSALYFCASSGTLAGGPYNEQFFGPGTRLTVL.

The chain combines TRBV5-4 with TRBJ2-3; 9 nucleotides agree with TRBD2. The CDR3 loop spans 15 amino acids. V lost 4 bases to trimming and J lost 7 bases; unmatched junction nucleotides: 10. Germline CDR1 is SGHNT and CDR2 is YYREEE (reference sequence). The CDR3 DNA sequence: TGTGCCAGCAGCAATAGGGAGCGGGGGGCAAATACGCAGTATTTT. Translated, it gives CASSNRERGANTQYF.

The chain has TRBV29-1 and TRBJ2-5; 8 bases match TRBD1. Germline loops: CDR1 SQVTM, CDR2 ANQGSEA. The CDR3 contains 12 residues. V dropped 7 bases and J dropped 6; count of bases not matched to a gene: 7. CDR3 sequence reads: CSAAQGEKTQYF. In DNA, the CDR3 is TGCAGCGCTGCACAGGGGGAGAAGACCCAGTACTTC.

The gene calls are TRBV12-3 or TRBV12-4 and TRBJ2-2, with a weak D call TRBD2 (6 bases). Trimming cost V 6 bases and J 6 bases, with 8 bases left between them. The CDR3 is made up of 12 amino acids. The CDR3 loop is CASRREAGELFF. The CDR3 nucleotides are TGTGCCAGCAGAAGGGAGGCCGGGGAGCTGTTTTTT.

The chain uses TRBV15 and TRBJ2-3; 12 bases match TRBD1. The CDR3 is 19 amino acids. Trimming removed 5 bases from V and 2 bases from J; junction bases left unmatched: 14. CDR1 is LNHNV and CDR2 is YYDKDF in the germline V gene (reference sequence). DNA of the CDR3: TGTGCCACCAGCGGCCGGGACAGGGGGCAACCCCCACTCACAGATACGCAGTATTTT. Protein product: CATSGRDRGQPPLTDTQYF.

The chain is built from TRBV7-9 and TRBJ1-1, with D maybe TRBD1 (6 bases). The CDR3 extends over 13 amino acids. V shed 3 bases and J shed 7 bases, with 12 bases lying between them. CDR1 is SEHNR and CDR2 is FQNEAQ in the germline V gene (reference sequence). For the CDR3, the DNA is TGTGCCAGCAGCTTTGCATCGGACAGTGAAGCTTTCTTT. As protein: CASSFASDSEAFF.

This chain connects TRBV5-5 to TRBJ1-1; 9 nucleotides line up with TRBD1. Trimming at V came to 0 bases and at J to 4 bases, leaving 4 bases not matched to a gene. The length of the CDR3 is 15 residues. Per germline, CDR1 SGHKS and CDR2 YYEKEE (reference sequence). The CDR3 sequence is CASSLGGQGSTEAFF. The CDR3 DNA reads TGTGCCAGCAGCTTGGGGGGACAGGGCAGCACTGAAGCTTTCTTT.

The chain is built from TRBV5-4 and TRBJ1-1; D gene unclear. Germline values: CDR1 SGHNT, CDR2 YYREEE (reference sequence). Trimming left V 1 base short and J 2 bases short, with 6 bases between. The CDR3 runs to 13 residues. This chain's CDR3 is CASSLSENTEAFF. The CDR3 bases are TGTGCCAGCAGCTTGTCAGAAAACACTGAAGCTTTCTTT.

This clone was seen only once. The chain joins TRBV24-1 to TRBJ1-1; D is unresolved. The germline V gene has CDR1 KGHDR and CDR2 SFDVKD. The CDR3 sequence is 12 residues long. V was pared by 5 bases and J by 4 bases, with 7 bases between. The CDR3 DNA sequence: TGTGCCACCAGTGGAGAATTCACTGAAGCTTTCTTT. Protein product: CATSGEFTEAFF.

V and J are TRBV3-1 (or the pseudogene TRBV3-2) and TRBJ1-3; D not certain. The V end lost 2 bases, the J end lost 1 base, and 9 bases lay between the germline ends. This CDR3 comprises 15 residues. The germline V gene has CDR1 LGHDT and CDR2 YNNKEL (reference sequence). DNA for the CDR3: TGTGCCAGCAGCCAATCAAGAGTTTCTGGAAACACCATATATTTT. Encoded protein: CASSQSRVSGNTIYF.

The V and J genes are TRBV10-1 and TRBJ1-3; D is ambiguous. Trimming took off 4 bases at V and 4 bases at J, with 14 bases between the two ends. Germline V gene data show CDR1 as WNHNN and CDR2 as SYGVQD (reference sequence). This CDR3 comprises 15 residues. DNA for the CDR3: TGCGCCAGCAGTGTCCGGATCGGAGCAGGAAACACCATATATTTT. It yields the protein CASSVRIGAGNTIYF.

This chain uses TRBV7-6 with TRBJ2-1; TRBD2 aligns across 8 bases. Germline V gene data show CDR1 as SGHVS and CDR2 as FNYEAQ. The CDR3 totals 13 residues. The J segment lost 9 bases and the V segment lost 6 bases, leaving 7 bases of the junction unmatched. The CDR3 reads CASSGGGPGEQFF. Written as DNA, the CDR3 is TGTGCCAGCAGTGGCGGGGGGCCGGGTGAGCAGTTCTTC.

CDR3 amino acids: CASSIGTGSYEQYF. CDR3 in DNA: TGTGCCAGCAGCATTGGGACAGGGAGCTACGAGCAGTACTTC. V gene TRBV9 combines with J gene TRBJ2-7; TRBD1 matches at 9 bases. The CDR3 is 14 residues long. Germline values: CDR1 SGDLS, CDR2 YYNGEE. V lost 4 bases, J lost 3 bases, and 5 bases stayed unmatched. Complete variable domain (other parts from reference TRBV9 and TRBJ2-7): DSGVTQTPKHLITATGQRVTLRCSPRSGDLSVYWYQQSLDQGLQFLIQYYNGEERAKGNILERFSAQQFPDLHSELNLSSLELGDSALYFCASSIGTGSYEQYFGPGTRLTVT.

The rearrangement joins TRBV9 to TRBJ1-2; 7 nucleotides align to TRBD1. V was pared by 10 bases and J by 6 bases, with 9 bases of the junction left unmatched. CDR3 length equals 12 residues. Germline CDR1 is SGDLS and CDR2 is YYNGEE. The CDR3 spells CASEDRVNGYTF. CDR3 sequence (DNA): TGTGCCTCCGAAGACAGGGTAAATGGCTACACCTTC.

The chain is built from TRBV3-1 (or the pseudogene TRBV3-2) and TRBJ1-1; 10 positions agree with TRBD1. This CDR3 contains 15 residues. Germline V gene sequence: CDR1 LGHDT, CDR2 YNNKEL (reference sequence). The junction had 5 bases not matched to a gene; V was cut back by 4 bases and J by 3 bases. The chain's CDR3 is CASSRPGTGDTEAFF. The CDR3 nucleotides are TGTGCCAGCAGCCGGCCCGGGACAGGGGACACTGAAGCTTTCTTT.

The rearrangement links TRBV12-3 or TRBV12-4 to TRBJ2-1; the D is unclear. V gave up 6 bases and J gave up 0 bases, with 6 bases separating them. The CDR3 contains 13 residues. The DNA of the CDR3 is TGTGCCAGCAGGGTTAGCTCCTACAATGAGCAGTTCTTC. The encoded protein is CASRVSSYNEQFF.